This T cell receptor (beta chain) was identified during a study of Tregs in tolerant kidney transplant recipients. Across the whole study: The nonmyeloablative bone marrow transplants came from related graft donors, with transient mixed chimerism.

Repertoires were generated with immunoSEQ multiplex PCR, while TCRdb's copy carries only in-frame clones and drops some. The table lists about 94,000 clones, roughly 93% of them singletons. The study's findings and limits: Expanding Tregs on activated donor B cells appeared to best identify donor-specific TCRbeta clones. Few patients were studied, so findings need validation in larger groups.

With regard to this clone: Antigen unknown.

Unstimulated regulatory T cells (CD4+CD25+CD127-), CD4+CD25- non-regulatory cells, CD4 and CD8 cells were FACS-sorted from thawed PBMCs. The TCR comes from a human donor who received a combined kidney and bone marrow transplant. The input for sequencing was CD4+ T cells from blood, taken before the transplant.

As DNA, the CDR3 is TGTGCCAGCTCACCCCTCGGTGAAAAACTGTTTTTT. As protein: CASSPLGEKLFF. The chain recombines TRBV18 with TRBJ1-4; no clear D gene. Trimming cost V 3 bases and J 7 bases, with 6 bases left between them. CDR1 and CDR2 (germline): KGHSH, LQKENI. This CDR3 is built from 12 residues. The whole variable domain, remainder taken from reference TRBV18 and TRBJ1-4, is NAGVMQNPRHLVRRRGQEARLRCSPMKGHSHVYWYRQLPEEGLKFMVYLQKENIIDESGMPKERFSAEFPKEGPSILRIQQVVRGDSAAYFCASSPLGEKLFFGSGTQLSVL.